This TCR beta chain was found in a study of OX40 agonist ivuxolimab in advanced cancers. Study information: A male proportion of about 86% was recorded, with mean age 60 years and range about 20 to 85. Prior anti-PD-1, anti-PD-L1 or anti-CTLA-4 therapy did not bar entry, and about 40% had some.

Germline V gene data show CDR1 as KGHSH and CDR2 as LQKENI. Trimming shortened V by 4 bases and J by 1 base, and 7 bases separated the two germline ends. The CDR3 has 13 residues. Sequencing used immunoSEQ multiplex PCR; TCRdb keeps in-frame clones, though not all of them. The sample contains more than 60,000 clones, 60% to 80% of which appear only once. This TCR derives from an adult with an advanced solid tumor such as melanoma, head and neck, liver or kidney cancer. This material consisted of CD4+ or CD8+ T cells sorted from blood, taken in a trial of the OX40 agonist ivuxolimab. The chain recombines TRBV18 with TRBJ1-1; D not certain. The CDR3 sequence is CASSRPANTEAFF. The CDR3 DNA follows: TGTGCCAGCTCACGACCGGCGAACACTGAAGCTTTCTTT.